The source of this TCR beta chain is a study of T cell repertoires in cytomegalovirus infection. Across the whole study: Shared public TCR beta signatures pointed to both CMV infection and a matching HLA type.

TCRdb used MiXCR to reprocess the reads, holding one entry per CDR3 protein. Of about 310,000 distinct CDR3 sequences listed, roughly 15% are singletons. Regarding the study as a whole: The study found HLA-C-restricted CMV-specific TCR beta clonotypes dominating the ex vivo response. Of the TCR beta families, the public ones yielded a cumulative frequency that identified carriers of CMV plus the relevant HLA.

This clonotype has ten or more counts. Its antigen is unidentified. Sequencing was done on a sample of PBMCs. This sequence originates from a human donor in good health (CMV status not recorded). Some clones in this sample may be carry-over from other donors' samples.

The CDR3 bases are TGTGCCAGCAGTGAAAGGACAGGGCGAGGAAATGAGCAGTTCTTC. Translating it yields CASSERTGRGNEQFF. The V and J genes are TRBV25-1 and TRBJ2-1; 8 positions match TRBD1. The length of the CDR3 is 15 residues. Germline loops: CDR1 MGHDK, CDR2 SYGVNS. Trimming took 2 bases from V and 7 from J; bases not matched to a gene: 7. The entire variable domain, with the rest obtained from reference TRBV25-1 and TRBJ2-1, is as follows: EADIYQTPRYLVIGTGKKITLECSQTMGHDKMYWYQQDPGMELHLIHYSYGVNSTEKGDLSSESTVSRIRTEHFPLTLESARPSHTSQYLCASSERTGRGNEQFFGPGTRLTVL.